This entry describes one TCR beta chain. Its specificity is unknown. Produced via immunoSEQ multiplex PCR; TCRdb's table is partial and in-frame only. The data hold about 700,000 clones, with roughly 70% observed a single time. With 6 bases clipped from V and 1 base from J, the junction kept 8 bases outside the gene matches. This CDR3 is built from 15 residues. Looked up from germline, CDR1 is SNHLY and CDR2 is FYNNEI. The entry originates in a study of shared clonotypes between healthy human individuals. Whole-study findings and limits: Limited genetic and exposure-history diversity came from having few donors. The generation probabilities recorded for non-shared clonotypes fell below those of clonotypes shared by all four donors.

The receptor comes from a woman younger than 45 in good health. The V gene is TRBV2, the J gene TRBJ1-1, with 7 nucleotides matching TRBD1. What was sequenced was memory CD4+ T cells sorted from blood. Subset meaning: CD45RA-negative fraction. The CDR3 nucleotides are TGTGCCAGCAGGGTAGACCGACAGGGGAACACTGAAGCTTTCTTT. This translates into CASRVDRQGNTEAFF. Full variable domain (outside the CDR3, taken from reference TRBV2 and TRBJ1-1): EPEVTQTPSHQVTQMGQEVILRCVPISNHLYFYWYRQILGQKVEFLVSFYNNEISEKSEIFDDQFSVERPDGSNFTLKIRSTKLEDSAMYFCASRVDRQGNTEAFFGQGTRLTVV.